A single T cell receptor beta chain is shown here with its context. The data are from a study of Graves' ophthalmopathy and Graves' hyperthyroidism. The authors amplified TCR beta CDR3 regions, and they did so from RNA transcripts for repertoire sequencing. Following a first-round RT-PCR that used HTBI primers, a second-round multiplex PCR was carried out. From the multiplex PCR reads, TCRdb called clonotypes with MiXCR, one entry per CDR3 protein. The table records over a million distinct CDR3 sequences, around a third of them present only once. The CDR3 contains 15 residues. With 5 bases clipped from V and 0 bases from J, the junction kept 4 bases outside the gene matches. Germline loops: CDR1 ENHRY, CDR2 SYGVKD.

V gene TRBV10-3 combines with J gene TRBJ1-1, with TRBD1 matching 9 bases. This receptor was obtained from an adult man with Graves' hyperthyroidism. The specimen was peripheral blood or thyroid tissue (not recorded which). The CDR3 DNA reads TGTGCCATCAGTCCCGGACAGGGGCTGAACACTGAAGCTTTCTTT. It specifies CAISPGQGLNTEAFF.